The sequence of this T cell receptor beta chain was determined in a study of response to subunit inactivated influenza vaccine (dated 2018 in TCRdb). At the level of the whole study: Deep quantitative profiling of the T cell receptor repertoire was used in the study to follow responses to a trivalent subunit inactivated influenza vaccine.

This clonotype was observed a handful of times. There is no known antigen for this receptor. There are no base qualities to consult, and no much larger clone falls within one base. Measured from the cysteine to the phenylalanine, the CDR3 is 15 residues long. CDR3 DNA is the only sequence kept; it has 45 bases, read in frame from the first base. V lost 3 bases and J lost 0 bases; the stretch between them is 12 bases long. CDR1 LGHDT and CDR2 YNNKEL were looked up in the germline V gene (reference sequence). Receptors were amplified or captured by RT-PCR. Reads for this sample came from an Illumina HiSeq 2500. Starting from the raw public reads, TCRdb applied fastp trimming at Q25, assembled clones with MiXCR and retained in-frame beta chains. Identical CDR3 protein sequences are pooled into one entry, listed with their most common genes and DNA. The sample profile shows about 800,000 distinct CDR3 sequences; 21% of them were found once. The ten top clones hold roughly 10% of the sample.

What the authors observed across the whole study: According to the authors, only a limited number of new T cells may be recruited by each seasonal influenza vaccination.

The material was PBMCs from blood, obtained around 5 days after vaccination. The chain employs TRBV3-1 and TRBJ2-7, with the D gene too uncertain to name. The TCR originated in a man between 50 and 59 years old who received an inactivated influenza vaccine. Donor details come from another sample of the same person, matched by shared clones. CDR3 sequence: CASSHSTQASYEQYF. The DNA sequence is given as TGTGCCAGCAGCCACTCGACCCAGGCCTCCTACGAGCAGTACTTC.